The next 2 T cell receptor beta chains were all read from a single sample in a study of beta chain features in type 1 diabetes. General study points: All four CD4+ subsets of Type 1 diabetes patients contained TCRB CDR3s that were moderately but significantly shorter.

The entirety of the isolated RNA underwent reverse transcription, so expressed TCRB transcripts were sequenced. Sequenced by immunoSEQ multiplex PCR; TCRdb stores in-frame clones only, minus some. Of about 240,000 clones listed, around 14% were seen once; the top ten hold approximately 0.018%. Their recognized antigens are unknown. Sequenced sample: naive CD4+ T cells from blood. Every receptor here comes from a man aged 30 to 45 with type 1 diabetes.

This clone appeared a few times. J is TRBJ1-2 and V is TRBV14, with D possibly TRBD1 on 5 matching bases. Germline CDR1 SGHDN, CDR2 FVKESK. Trimming pared 2 bases from V and 4 bases from J, leaving 14 bases between. The CDR3 loop spans 15 amino acids. CDR3 nucleotide sequence: TGTGCCAGCAGCCAACGGAGCCAGGGAGGCTATGGCTACACCTTC. As protein: CASSQRSQGGYGYTF. Supplemented by reference TRBV14 and TRBJ1-2, the full variable domain reads EAGVTQFPSHSVIEKGQTVTLRCDPISGHDNLYWYRRVMGKEIKFLLHFVKESKQDESGMPNNRFLAERTGGTYSTLKVQPAELEDSGVYFCASSQRSQGGYGYTFGSGTRLTVV.

The chain is built from TRBV4-1 and TRBJ1-2; 7 bases match TRBD1. The length of the CDR3 is 19 residues. CDR1 is MGHRA, CDR2 YSYEKL, per germline. V shed 4 bases, J shed 5 bases, and the junction held 22 bases outside the gene matches. The CDR3 here is CASSPSGPHGDRVGYGYTF. The CDR3 DNA sequence: TGCGCCAGCAGCCCCAGCGGACCCCACGGTGACAGGGTGGGGTATGGCTACACCTTC.